The 21 T cell receptor beta chains below come from one sample, sequenced in a study of blood T cell repertoires in COVID-19. The repertoire was sequenced with immunoSEQ multiplex PCR; TCRdb's copy has only in-frame clones and lacks some. Of roughly 300,000 clones listed, about 86% are singletons. The specimen was peripheral blood. The receptors were gathered from a woman aged 30 to 39 with COVID-19, enrolled during active disease.

The chain is built from TRBV3-1 (or the pseudogene TRBV3-2) and TRBJ2-7; tentative D call: TRBD2 (7 bases). Germline CDR1 reads LGHDT; CDR2 reads YNNKEL (reference sequence). The CDR3 totals 16 residues. V shed 4 bases and J shed 5 bases, with 21 bases lying between them. CDR3 sequence: CASSPLRGGLRNEQYF. The CDR3 bases are TGTGCCAGCAGCCCCCTTAGGGGGGGCCTCCGGAACGAGCAGTACTTC.

J is TRBJ1-5 and V is TRBV4-2; no reliable D call. This CDR3 region has 16 residues. CDR1 LGHNA and CDR2 YNFKEQ come from the germline V gene. The ends were cut back, 0 bases at V and 2 bases at J, with 11 bases in the middle. CDR3 in DNA: TGTGCCAGCAGCCAAGATTCCGGGGAGGGCAATCAGCCCCAGCATTTT. Translated, it gives CASSQDSGEGNQPQHF.

This chain connects TRBV4-2 to TRBJ2-1; 10 bases fit TRBD2. V trimming: 3 bases; J trimming: 5 bases; junction bases outside the gene matches: 7. Per germline, CDR1 LGHNA and CDR2 YNFKEQ. The CDR3 is made up of 16 amino acids. CDR3 in amino acids: CASSHPSGGADNEQFF. The CDR3 DNA sequence: TGTGCCAGCAGCCACCCAAGCGGGGGGGCTGACAATGAGCAGTTCTTC.

This rearrangement joins TRBV19 to TRBJ2-1; 8 bases map to TRBD2. The CDR3 consists of 15 residues. V was clipped by 6 bases and J by 7 bases; unmatched bases: 11. Per the germline V gene, CDR1 is LNHDA and CDR2 is SQIVND (reference sequence). CDR3 in amino acids: CASSSFGRGVNEQFF. CDR3 in DNA: TGTGCCAGTAGCTCCTTCGGGCGGGGGGTGAATGAGCAGTTCTTC.

V and J are TRBV7-2 and TRBJ2-2; D ambiguous. The V and J ends lost 4 bases and 7 bases respectively, with 4 bases between them. CDR1 and CDR2 from the germline V gene are SGHTA and FQGNSA. The CDR3 totals 11 residues. CDR3 loop: CASSWSGELFF. DNA of the CDR3: TGTGCCAGCAGCTGGAGCGGGGAGCTGTTTTTT.

The CDR3 here is CASSLAPGGGYGYTF. CDR3 nucleotides: TGTGCCAGCAGCTTAGCTCCAGGGGGCGGATATGGCTACACCTTC. The chain is built from TRBV7-6 and TRBJ1-2, with 8 bases matching TRBD1. Germline V CDR1 and CDR2: SGHVS, FNYEAQ. V lost 0 bases, J lost 5 bases, and 5 bases stayed unmatched. The CDR3 runs to 15 residues.

The chain links TRBV7-9 to TRBJ2-3; no firm D call. The CDR3 extends over 14 amino acids. Germline V gene lookup returns CDR1 SEHNR and CDR2 FQNEAQ (reference sequence). Deletions cut 3 bases from V and 0 bases from J, with 7 bases between. The CDR3 reads CASSFVASTDTQYF. As DNA, the CDR3 is TGTGCCAGCAGCTTCGTGGCTAGCACAGATACGCAGTATTTT.

V gene TRBV29-1 combines with J gene TRBJ1-2; D is unresolved. CDR1 is SQVTM, CDR2 ANQGSEA, per germline. Trimming pared 8 bases from V and 7 bases from J, leaving 14 bases between. The CDR3 contains 11 residues. CDR3 DNA sequence: TGCAGCACCCCAAGCCATGGTGGCTACACCTTC. Translation: CSTPSHGGYTF.

This sequence joins TRBV7-9 and TRBJ1-2; D unclear. This CDR3 has 12 amino acids. CDR1 and CDR2 (germline): SEHNR, FQNEAQ (reference sequence). Trimming shortened V by 3 bases and J by 8 bases, and 10 bases separated the two germline ends. DNA of the CDR3: TGTGCCAGCAGCTTGGATCGAGGGGGCTACACCTTC. This translates into CASSLDRGGYTF.

The chain has TRBV5-1 and TRBJ2-5; D perhaps matches TRBD2 (5 bases). CDR1 is SGHRS, CDR2 YFSETQ, per germline. V lost 4 bases, J lost 2 bases, and 15 bases lay in between. The length of the CDR3 is 15 residues. CDR3 amino acids: CASSLHRGTQETQYF. The CDR3 DNA reads as TGCGCCAGCAGCCTCCACCGGGGTACTCAAGAGACCCAGTACTTC.

The CDR3 DNA is TGTGCCAGCAGCGCTCGACTAGCGGGGGGCACAGATACGCAGTATTTT. Its protein product is CASSARLAGGTDTQYF. This chain uses TRBV9 with TRBJ2-3, with 12 positions matching TRBD2. V lost 3 bases, J lost 1 base, and 3 bases stayed unmatched. This CDR3 is built from 16 residues. Germline V gene data show CDR1 as SGDLS and CDR2 as YYNGEE.

The table lists this clone with a few counts. The J gene is TRBJ2-4, the V gene TRBV23-1; D is possibly TRBD2 (6 bases). TRBV23-1 is an ORF; its function is uncertain. V dropped 4 bases and J dropped 0 bases, with 34 bases sitting between them. CDR3 size: 23 residues. The DNA for the CDR3 is TGCGCCAGCAGTCGTAGGCGGGGCCGTATTTTCCAACCTCCCAGAATAGCCAAAAACATTCAGTACTTC. Its protein is CASSRRRGRIFQPPRIAKNIQYF.

V gene TRBV5-4 combines with J gene TRBJ2-7; 8 nucleotides match TRBD1. The CDR3 contains 15 residues. Germline V lookup: CDR1 SGHNT, CDR2 YYREEE (reference sequence). J gave up 3 bases and V 3 bases, and 8 bases lay outside the gene matches. CDR3 sequence: CASSSGGQGVYEQYF. CDR3 DNA: TGTGCCAGCAGCTCGGGCGGACAGGGCGTCTACGAGCAGTACTTC.

Written as DNA, the CDR3 is TGTGCCAGTAGGGGACTAGCGGGTTGGGGTACGACAGATACGCAGTATTTT. Translation: CASRGLAGWGTTDTQYF. This chain connects TRBV19 to TRBJ2-3; 12 nucleotides agree with TRBD2. Trimming at V came to 6 bases and at J to 3 bases, leaving 10 bases not matched to a gene. The CDR3 runs to 17 residues. The V gene's germline CDR1 is LNHDA and CDR2 SQIVND (reference sequence).

This chain uses TRBV7-9 with TRBJ2-2; 10 bases line up with TRBD1. Trimming removed 4 bases from V and 7 bases from J; junction bases left unmatched: 9. Germline values: CDR1 SEHNR, CDR2 FQNEAQ (reference sequence). CDR3 length: 16 residues. The DNA for the CDR3 is TGTGCCAGCAGCTCCTCGGACAGGGGGGGCATCGGGGAGCTGTTTTTT. Translated: CASSSSDRGGIGELFF.

The rearrangement uses TRBV2 and TRBJ1-3; no reliable D call. Per germline, CDR1 SNHLY and CDR2 FYNNEI. The CDR3 extends over 14 amino acids. Trimming took off 3 bases at V and 4 bases at J, with 10 bases between the two ends. The CDR3 spells CASSDRIRGNTIYF. The CDR3 nucleotides are TGTGCCAGCAGTGATCGGATCAGGGGAAACACCATATATTTT.

V and J are TRBV15 and TRBJ2-7; maybe TRBD2 (5 bases). Per the germline V gene, CDR1 is LNHNV and CDR2 is YYDKDF (reference sequence). The V and J ends lost 2 bases and 3 bases respectively, with 8 bases between them. The CDR3 is 13 amino acids. CDR3 sequence reads: CATSRRGRYEQYF. The CDR3 DNA is TGTGCCACCAGCAGAAGAGGGCGCTACGAGCAGTACTTC.

J is TRBJ1-2 and V is TRBV4-1; D is ambiguous. Trimming removed 0 bases at V and 2 bases at J, with 4 bases between. CDR1 MGHRA and CDR2 YSYEKL come from the germline V gene. The CDR3 has 13 residues. CDR3 nucleotides: TGCGCCAGCAGCCAAGACGGGAACTATGGCTACACCTTC. It specifies CASSQDGNYGYTF.

The chain combines TRBV27 with TRBJ1-4, with D tentatively TRBD1 (5 bases). From germline, CDR1 is MNHEY and CDR2 SMNVEV (reference sequence). The CDR3 contains 14 residues. V was pared by 10 bases and J by 6 bases, with 18 bases between. The CDR3 sequence is CATSTDSTDEKLFF. The CDR3 nucleotides read TGTGCCACTTCGACTGACAGCACTGATGAAAAACTGTTTTTT. Full variable domain (missing parts from reference TRBV27 and TRBJ1-4): EAQVTQNPRYLITVTGKKLTVTCSQNMNHEYMSWYRQDPGLGLRQIYYSMNVEVTDKGDVPEGYKVSRKEKRNFPLILESPSPNQTSLYFCATSTDSTDEKLFFGSGTQLSVL.

This sequence joins TRBV30 and TRBJ2-7; 7 nucleotides agree with TRBD2. Germline V gene data show CDR1 as GTSNPN and CDR2 as SVGIG (reference sequence). With V trimmed by 5 bases and J by 2 bases, 0 bases remained unmatched. The CDR3 spans 11 residues. The chain's CDR3 is CAWAGAYEQYF. The CDR3 DNA follows: TGTGCCTGGGCGGGGGCCTACGAGCAGTACTTC.

The CDR3 loop is CASSTGLGNTGELFF. The CDR3 nucleotides read TGTGCCAGCAGCACGGGACTAGGGAACACCGGGGAGCTGTTTTTT. The rearrangement joins TRBV5-4 to TRBJ2-2, with 8 bases aligning to TRBD2. CDR3 size: 15 residues. Germline CDR1 reads SGHNT; CDR2 reads YYREEE (reference sequence). V shed 4 bases, J shed 1 base, and the junction held 3 bases outside the gene matches.